Below, 20 T cell receptor beta chains from the same sample are listed, as sequenced in a study of blood T cell repertoires in COVID-19. Produced via immunoSEQ multiplex PCR; TCRdb's table is partial and in-frame only. The sample carries roughly 200,000 clones, about 88% recorded once. What was sequenced was peripheral blood. These receptors all come from a man between 65 and 79 years old with acute or convalescent COVID-19.

The rearrangement uses TRBV19 and TRBJ2-7, with TRBD1 as a possible D gene (5 bases). Germline CDR1 and CDR2: LNHDA and SQIVND (reference sequence). The CDR3 is made up of 15 amino acids. V lost 6 bases and J lost 0, with 15 bases in between. The CDR3 region has the DNA TGTGCCAGTAGCTCCGGACAAGGGTACTCCTACGAGCAGTACTTC. This codes for CASSSGQGYSYEQYF.

The chain combines TRBV5-1 with TRBJ2-2; TRBD2 might be the D (6 bases). The V and J ends lost 0 bases and 6 bases respectively, with 9 bases between them. The germline V gene has CDR1 SGHRS and CDR2 YFSETQ. This CDR3 has 14 residues. The CDR3 coding sequence is TGCGCCAGCAGCTTGGAGCCGGGGGCCGGGGAGCTGTTTTTT. Amino acids: CASSLEPGAGELFF.

V is TRBV21-1 and J is TRBJ2-7; TRBD1, the table's D call, was not compared with the DNA. TRBV21-1 is deemed a pseudogene. This CDR3 region has 14 residues. CDR3 in amino acids: CASSKRDRDREQYF. In nucleotides, the CDR3 is TGTGCCAGCAGCAAAAGGGACAGGGATCGCGAGCAGTACTTC.

The V and J genes are TRBV5-5 and TRBJ2-1, with 7 bases matching TRBD2. Germline V gene lookup returns CDR1 SGHKS and CDR2 YYEKEE (reference sequence). This CDR3 is built from 14 residues. The junction had 5 bases not matched to a gene; V was cut back by 4 bases and J by 4 bases. The CDR3 region is CASSLGREYNEQFF. In DNA form, the CDR3 reads TGTGCCAGCAGCCTGGGGAGGGAGTACAATGAGCAGTTCTTC. Complete variable domain (other parts from reference TRBV5-5 and TRBJ2-1): DAGVTQSPTHLIKTRGQQVTLRCSPISGHKSVSWYQQVLGQGPQFIFQYYEKEERGRGNFPDRFSARQFPNYSSELNVNALLLGDSALYLCASSLGREYNEQFFGPGTRLTVL.

The V call is TRBV19, the J call TRBJ2-6; 9 nucleotides match TRBD1. V trimming: 7 bases; J trimming: 4 bases; junction bases outside the gene matches: 8. The CDR3 runs to 16 residues. The germline CDR1 and CDR2 sequences are LNHDA and SQIVND (reference sequence). Written as DNA, the CDR3 is TGTGCCAGTACTGGGACAGGGCGGCCCGGGGCCAACGTCCTGACTTTC. It translates to CASTGTGRPGANVLTF.

The chain couples TRBV5-5 to TRBJ1-5; no firm D call. Germline CDR1 SGHKS, CDR2 YYEKEE (reference sequence). The V end was cut by 0 bases, the J end by 1 base, with 11 bases between. This CDR3 contains 16 residues. The CDR3 DNA sequence: TGTGCCAGCAGCTTGGGGTCCAGCGGGAGCAATCAGCCCCAGCATTTT. Encoded protein: CASSLGSSGSNQPQHF. Based on the CDR3 plus reference TRBV5-5 and TRBJ1-5, the full variable domain is DAGVTQSPTHLIKTRGQQVTLRCSPISGHKSVSWYQQVLGQGPQFIFQYYEKEERGRGNFPDRFSARQFPNYSSELNVNALLLGDSALYLCASSLGSSGSNQPQHFGDGTRLSIL.

V usage is TRBV29-1 and J usage is TRBJ2-3, with 8 bases identical to TRBD2. Germline CDR1 SQVTM, CDR2 ANQGSEA. This CDR3 is built from 17 residues. With V trimmed by 0 bases and J by 2 bases, 10 bases remained unmatched. The CDR3 DNA reads TGCAGCGTTGAAGATTGGCTAGCGGGCCAGCCCACAGATACGCAGTATTTT. Protein sequence: CSVEDWLAGQPTDTQYF.

The V gene is TRBV5-4, the J gene TRBJ1-3, with D perhaps TRBD1 (5 bases). Germline V CDR1 and CDR2: SGHNT, YYREEE (reference sequence). Between the trimmed V and J ends, which lost 4 bases and 3 bases, there was a span of 14 bases. The CDR3 is 15 residues long. DNA for the CDR3: TGTGCCAGCAGCCCAGGCAGGGTTGATGGAAACACCATATATTTT. The encoded protein is CASSPGRVDGNTIYF. Supplemented by reference TRBV5-4 and TRBJ1-3, the full variable domain reads ETGVTQSPTHLIKTRGQQVTLRCSSQSGHNTVSWYQQALGQGPQFIFQYYREEENGRGNFPPRFSGLQFPNYSSELNVNALELDDSALYLCASSPGRVDGNTIYFGEGSWLTVV.

This rearrangement joins TRBV5-1 to TRBJ1-4; D not certain. Germline assignment: CDR1 SGHRS and CDR2 YFSETQ. The CDR3 contains 16 residues. With 0 bases removed from V and 1 base from J, the gap between germline ends came to 10 bases. The CDR3 region has the DNA TGCGCCAGCAGCTTGGAGTGGGCAGGAACTAATGAAAAACTGTTTTTT. Encoded protein: CASSLEWAGTNEKLFF.

The J gene is TRBJ2-3, the V gene TRBV6-2 or TRBV6-3, with D tentatively TRBD1 (6 bases). The CDR3 spans 16 residues. Trimming took off 2 bases at V and 2 bases at J, with 14 bases between the two ends. Germline CDR1 reads MNHEY; CDR2 reads SVGEGT. This CDR3 is CASSYEQGKPTDTQYF. DNA for the CDR3: TGTGCCAGCAGTTACGAACAGGGAAAGCCCACAGATACGCAGTATTTT.

The CDR3 loop reads CASSPLGSGMNTQYF. In DNA form, the CDR3 reads TGTGCCAGCAGCCCCCTTGGTAGCGGGATGAATACGCAGTATTTT. The rearrangement uses TRBV28 and TRBJ2-3; the match to TRBD2 covers 8 bases. CDR1 is MDHEN and CDR2 is SYDVKM in the germline V gene. The CDR3 spans 15 residues. V was clipped by 6 bases and J by 7 bases; unmatched bases: 12.

V gene TRBV28 combines with J gene TRBJ1-6, with D possibly matching TRBD1 (5 bases). This CDR3 region has 18 residues. The V gene's germline CDR1 is MDHEN and CDR2 SYDVKM. The V end was cut by 6 bases, the J end by 6 bases, with 24 bases between. As DNA, the CDR3 is TGTGCCAGCAGCCCCAACCGGGACTGGGCCCATAGTAATTCACCCCTCCACTTT. As protein: CASSPNRDWAHSNSPLHF.

This clone occurred a few times. This chain joins TRBV6-5 and TRBJ2-1, with TRBD2 identical over 8 bases. This CDR3 is built from 14 residues. CDR1 MNHEY and CDR2 SVGAGI come from the germline V gene. The trim removed 6 bases at V and 7 bases at J, leaving 8 bases unmatched. This CDR3 is CASRDTGTRNEQFF. The CDR3 coding sequence is TGTGCCAGCAGAGACACCGGGACTAGAAATGAGCAGTTCTTC.

The V call is TRBV27, the J call TRBJ2-5; TRBD2 agrees at 7 bases. Germline V gene sequence: CDR1 MNHEY, CDR2 SMNVEV (reference sequence). The CDR3 runs 18 residues. After removal of 3 bases from V and 4 bases from J, the junction contained 17 bases not matched to a gene. CDR3 amino acids: CASSFPGGNGGNIETQYF. CDR3 DNA: TGTGCCAGCAGTTTCCCGGGAGGTAACGGGGGGAATATAGAGACCCAGTACTTC.

The rearrangement joins TRBV6-2 or TRBV6-3 to TRBJ2-5, with 7 bases matching TRBD1. Germline V CDR1 and CDR2: MNHEY, SVGEGT. The CDR3 is made up of 14 amino acids. Trimming removed 6 bases from V and 1 base from J; junction bases left unmatched: 5. CDR3 sequence reads: CASSSGDSQETQYF. Here the CDR3 DNA reads TGTGCCAGCAGCTCAGGGGACAGCCAAGAGACCCAGTACTTC.

This chain joins TRBV29-1 and TRBJ2-1, with 12 bases matching TRBD2. The ends lost 6 bases at V and 8 bases at J; junction bases unmatched: 11. The CDR3 runs to 15 residues. The germline V gene has CDR1 SQVTM and CDR2 ANQGSEA. The CDR3, as DNA: TGCAGCGTCCGTAGGACTAGCGGGATAGGGGATGAGCAGTTCTTC. It is translated as CSVRRTSGIGDEQFF.

The chain employs TRBV6-2 or TRBV6-3 and TRBJ2-1, with 9 bases aligning to TRBD2. The CDR3 covers 20 residues. V shed 2 bases, J shed 0 bases, and the junction held 14 bases outside the gene matches. Per germline, CDR1 MNHEY and CDR2 SVGEGT. The CDR3 DNA is TGTGCCAGCAGTTACCCCCAGATTGCCAGCGGGAGGAGCTCCTACAATGAGCAGTTCTTC. The encoded protein is CASSYPQIASGRSSYNEQFF.

The CDR3 bases are TGCGCCAGCAGCCCAGGACAGGGGTATGAAGCTTTCTTT. Translation: CASSPGQGYEAFF. The V gene is TRBV5-1, the J gene TRBJ1-1, with 9 bases identical to TRBD1. The CDR3 is made up of 13 amino acids. Trimming took 4 bases from V and 7 from J; bases not matched to a gene: 5. Germline V gene sequence: CDR1 SGHRS, CDR2 YFSETQ.

The chain joins TRBV28 to TRBJ2-7; D is perhaps TRBD1 (6 bases). The CDR3 extends over 13 amino acids. CDR1 is MDHEN and CDR2 is SYDVKM in the germline V gene. The germline V and J ends were trimmed by 0 bases and 5 bases, with 8 bases remaining between them. In DNA, the CDR3 is TGTGCCAGCAGTTTATGGGGGGACAACGAGCAGTACTTC. Protein sequence: CASSLWGDNEQYF.

The chain employs TRBV12-2 and TRBJ2-7; TRBD1 is the table's D call and was not checked against the DNA. TRBV12-2 is recorded as a pseudogene. The CDR3 consists of 16 residues. CDR3 sequence: CASRLLKAGIAYEQYF. Written as DNA, the CDR3 is TGTGCAAGTCGCTTATTAAAGGCAGGGATCGCCTACGAGCAGTACTTC.